The present entry profiles one T cell receptor (beta chain) with its context. This may arise from a read error, as a much more abundant clone is one base away. This specimen comes from a study of blood T cells in healthy people across ages. A second PCR, run for about 7 to 11 cycles, used a sample-barcoded 5' primer plus a J-beta primer mix. Each cDNA molecule received a tag from a template-switch adaptor that had 12 random nucleotides. TCRdb redid the calling of the 5' RACE reads with MiXCR, one entry per CDR3 protein. Of 700,000 to 900,000 distinct CDR3 sequences listed, 50% to 65% are singletons. This CDR3 spans 19 amino acids. Germline V gene lookup returns CDR1 DFQATT and CDR2 SNEGSKA (reference sequence). Trimming removed 6 bases from V and 0 bases from J, with 30 bases in between. Per-sample PBMC isolation yielded at least 7 million cells.

Sequencing input: blood. This sequence joins TRBV20-1 and TRBJ2-7, with D possibly matching TRBD2 (7 bases). The receptor was derived from a man older than 75 in good health. The CDR3 loop reads CSANLIPEQGGKRSYEQYF. The CDR3 nucleotides are TGCAGTGCCAACCTTATCCCGGAACAGGGAGGGAAGCGCTCCTACGAGCAGTACTTC.